Presented here are 4 T cell receptor beta chains from one specimen sequenced in a study. TCRdb re-called the RT-PCR reads through MiXCR, storing one row per CDR3 protein. The table includes about 680,000 distinct CDR3 sequences, approximately 15% detected once. Sequencing input: memory CD4+ T cells from blood. Receptors originate from a female donor in good health, serving as a healthy control.

This clonotype was seen more than once but under ten times. The gene calls are TRBV12-3 or TRBV12-4 and TRBJ1-1; D remains ambiguous. The CDR3 spans 11 residues. Trimming left V 7 bases short and J 8 bases short, with 11 bases between. CDR3 loop: CASILGVEAFF. The CDR3, as DNA: TGTGCCAGCATCCTCGGGGTGGAAGCTTTCTTT.

This clonotype was observed at least ten times. The chain recombines TRBV7-2 with TRBJ2-2, with unresolved D. Germline-derived CDR1 and CDR2 are SGHTA and FQGNSA. The CDR3 is 14 residues long. V was pared by 1 base and J by 8 bases, with 11 bases between. The CDR3 nucleotides are TGTGCCAGCAGCTTAGAGGCGAACTGGGGGGAGCTGTTTTTT. It translates to CASSLEANWGELFF.

This clonotype turned up a few times. The chain employs TRBV2 and TRBJ1-1, with D maybe TRBD1 (5 bases). V was trimmed by 4 bases and J by 5 bases, leaving 14 bases between them. Per germline, CDR1 SNHLY and CDR2 FYNNEI. This CDR3 has 14 amino acids. The CDR3 DNA is TGTGCCAGCAGTGTGGACGGTGGGGGAACTGAAGCTTTCTTT. Translation gives CASSVDGGGTEAFF.

This CDR3 reads CSASADRGDQPQHF. CDR3 coding DNA: TGCAGTGCTAGTGCGGACAGGGGGGATCAGCCCCAGCATTTT. J is TRBJ1-5 and V is TRBV20-1; TRBD1 matches 10 bases. This CDR3 region has 14 residues. Germline values: CDR1 DFQATT, CDR2 SNEGSKA (reference sequence). V trimming: 3 bases; J trimming: 5 bases; junction bases outside the gene matches: 4.